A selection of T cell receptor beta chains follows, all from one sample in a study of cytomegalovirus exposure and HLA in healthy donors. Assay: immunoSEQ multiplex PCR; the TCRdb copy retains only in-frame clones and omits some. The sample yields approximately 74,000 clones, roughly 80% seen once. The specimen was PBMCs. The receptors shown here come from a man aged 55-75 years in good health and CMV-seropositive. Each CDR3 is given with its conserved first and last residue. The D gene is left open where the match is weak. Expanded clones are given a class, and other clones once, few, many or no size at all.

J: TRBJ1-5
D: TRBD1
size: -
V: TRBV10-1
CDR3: CASSVKCQGAVENQPQHF
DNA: TGCGCCAGCAGTGTTAAGTGTCAGGGGGCCGTCGAAAATCAGCCCCAGCATTTT

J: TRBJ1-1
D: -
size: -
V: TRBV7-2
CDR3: CASSPRGTNEAFF
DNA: TGTGCCAGCAGCCCCCGGGGGACGAATGAAGCTTTCTTT

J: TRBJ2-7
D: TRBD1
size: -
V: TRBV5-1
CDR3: CASSLAGGQVRYEQYF
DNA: TGCGCCAGCAGCTTGGCCGGGGGACAGGTACGCTACGAGCAGTACTTC

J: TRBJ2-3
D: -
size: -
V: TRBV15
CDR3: CATSRVARVAGDTQYF
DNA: TGTGCCACCAGCAGAGTGGCCAGGGTAGCCGGAGATACGCAGTATTTT

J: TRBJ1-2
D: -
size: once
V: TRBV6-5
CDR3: CASSEGGRGTGYTF
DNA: TGTGCCAGCAGTGAAGGGGGTAGGGGCACTGGCTACACCTTC

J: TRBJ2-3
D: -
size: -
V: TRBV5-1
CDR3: CASSLVSSGSTDTQYF
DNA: TGCGCCAGCAGCTTGGTATCGAGCGGATCCACAGATACGCAGTATTTT

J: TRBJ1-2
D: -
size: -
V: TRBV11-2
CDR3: CASSLGAMDYGYTF
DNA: TGTGCCAGCAGCTTAGGCGCAATGGACTATGGCTACACCTTC

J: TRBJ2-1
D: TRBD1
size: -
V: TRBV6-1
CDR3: CASSEVGDRSYNERFF
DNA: TGTGCCAGCAGTGAAGTGGGGGACAGGTCCTACAATGAGCGGTTCTTC

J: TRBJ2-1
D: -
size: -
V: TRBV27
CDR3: CASSLYPYSRGPSNEQFF
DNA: TGTGCCAGCAGTTTATACCCCTACTCGCGGGGGCCGAGCAATGAGCAGTTCTTC

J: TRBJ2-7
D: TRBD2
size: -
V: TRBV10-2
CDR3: CASSGGRLSYEQYF
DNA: TGCGCCAGCAGTGGCGGGAGGCTCTCCTACGAGCAGTACTTC

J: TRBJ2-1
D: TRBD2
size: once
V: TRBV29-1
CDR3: CSVARTSGGYNEQFF
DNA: TGCAGCGTTGCCCGGACTAGCGGAGGCTACAATGAGCAGTTCTTC

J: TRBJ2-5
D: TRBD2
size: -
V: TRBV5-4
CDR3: CASSIVGLAGGDETQYF
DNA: TGTGCCAGCAGCATCGTAGGACTAGCGGGAGGCGATGAGACCCAGTACTTC

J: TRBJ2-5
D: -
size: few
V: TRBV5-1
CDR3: CASGGETQYF
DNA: TGCGCCAGCGGAGGAGAGACCCAGTACTTC

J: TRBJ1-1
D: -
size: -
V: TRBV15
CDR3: CATRWMGRPNTEAFF
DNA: TGTGCCACCAGATGGATGGGCAGACCGAACACTGAAGCTTTCTTT

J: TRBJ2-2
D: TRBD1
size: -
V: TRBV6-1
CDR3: CASSWDRGLDGELFF
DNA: TGTGCCAGCAGTTGGGACAGGGGGCTCGACGGGGAGCTGTTTTTT

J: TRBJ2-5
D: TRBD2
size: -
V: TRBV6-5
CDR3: CASSYSGGTSSETQYF
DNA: TGTGCCAGCAGTTACTCGGGGGGGACTAGTTCTGAGACCCAGTACTTC

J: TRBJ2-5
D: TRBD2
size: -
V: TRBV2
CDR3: CASSEARLAGGETQYF
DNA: TGTGCCAGCAGTGAAGCGAGGCTAGCGGGAGGGGAGACCCAGTACTTC

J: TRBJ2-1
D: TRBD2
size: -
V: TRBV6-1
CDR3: CASSELGTSGFNEQFF
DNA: TGTGCCAGCAGTGAGCTCGGGACTAGCGGGTTCAATGAGCAGTTCTTC

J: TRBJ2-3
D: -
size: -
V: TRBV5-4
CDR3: CASSFNPFGTQYF
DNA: TGTGCCAGCAGCTTTAACCCCTTCGGTACGCAGTATTTT

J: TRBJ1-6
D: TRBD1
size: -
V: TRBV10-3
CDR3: CAISSPYEEGANSPLHF
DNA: TGTGCCATCAGTTCCCCCTATGAGGAGGGGGCAAATTCACCCCTCCACTTT

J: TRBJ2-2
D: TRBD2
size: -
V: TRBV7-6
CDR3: CASSSLAGTNTGELFF
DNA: TGTGCCAGCAGCTCCCTAGCGGGGACGAACACCGGGGAGCTGTTTTTT

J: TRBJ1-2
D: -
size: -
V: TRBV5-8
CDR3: CASSPLDPFSNSGYTF
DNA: TGTGCCAGCAGCCCCCTAGACCCCTTTTCGAACTCTGGCTACACCTTC

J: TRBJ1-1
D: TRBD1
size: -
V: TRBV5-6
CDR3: CASSLLYRDRKNTEAFF
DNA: TGTGCCAGCAGCTTGCTGTACCGGGACAGAAAGAACACTGAAGCTTTCTTT

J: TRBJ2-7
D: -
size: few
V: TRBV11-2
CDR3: CASSSPLSRSPYEQYF
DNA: TGTGCCAGCAGCTCACCTCTGTCGCGGAGTCCCTACGAGCAGTACTTC

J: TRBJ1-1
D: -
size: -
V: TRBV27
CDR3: CASSFAGLNTEAFF
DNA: TGTGCCAGCAGTTTCGCGGGGCTGAACACTGAAGCTTTCTTT

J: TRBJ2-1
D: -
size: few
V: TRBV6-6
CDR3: CASSPTIYGEQFF
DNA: TGTGCCAGCAGTCCTACCATCTATGGTGAGCAGTTCTTC

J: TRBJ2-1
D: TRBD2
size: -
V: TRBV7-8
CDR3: CASSARHLTSGGAREQFF
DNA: TGTGCCAGCAGCGCCCGGCACTTAACTAGCGGGGGGGCTAGGGAGCAGTTCTTC

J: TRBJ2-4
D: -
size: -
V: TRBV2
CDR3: CASTSMTQGQNIQYF
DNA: TGTGCCAGCACCTCCATGACGCAGGGCCAAAACATTCAGTACTTC

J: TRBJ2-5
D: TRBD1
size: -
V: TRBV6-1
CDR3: CASSEYQTGGRETQYF
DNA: TGTGCCAGCAGTGAATACCAAACAGGGGGCAGAGAGACCCAGTACTTC